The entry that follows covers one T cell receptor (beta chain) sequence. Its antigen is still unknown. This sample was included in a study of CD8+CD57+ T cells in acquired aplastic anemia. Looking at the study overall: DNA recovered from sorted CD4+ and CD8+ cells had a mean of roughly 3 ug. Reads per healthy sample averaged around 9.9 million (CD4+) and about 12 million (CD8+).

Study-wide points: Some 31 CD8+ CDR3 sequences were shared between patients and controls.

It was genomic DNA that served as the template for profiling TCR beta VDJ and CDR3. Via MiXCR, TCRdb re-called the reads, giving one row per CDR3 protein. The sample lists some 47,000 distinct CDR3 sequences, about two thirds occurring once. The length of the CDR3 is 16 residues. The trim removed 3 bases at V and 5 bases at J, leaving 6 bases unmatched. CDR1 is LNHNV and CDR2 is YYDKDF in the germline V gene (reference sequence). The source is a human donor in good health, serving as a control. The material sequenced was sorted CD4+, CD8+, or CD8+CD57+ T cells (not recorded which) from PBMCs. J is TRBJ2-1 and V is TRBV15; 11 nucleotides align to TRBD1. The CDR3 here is CATSRTQGQGDNEQFF. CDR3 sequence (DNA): TGTGCCACCAGCAGGACCCAGGGACAGGGGGACAATGAGCAGTTCTTC.